This T cell receptor (beta chain) came from a study of blood T cells in healthy people across ages. It was with a sample-barcoded 5' primer and a J-beta primer mix that a second PCR of roughly 7 to 12 cycles was run. TCRdb itself ran the 5' RACE reads through MiXCR, one entry per CDR3 protein. In the table there are about 580,000 distinct CDR3 sequences, more than 45% of which are singletons. J gave up 1 base and V 5 bases, and 1 base lay outside the gene matches. Germline CDR1 and CDR2: DFQATT and SNEGSKA (reference sequence). There are 15 residues in the CDR3. This clonotype showed up just a few times.

The sample consisted of blood. This chain uses TRBV20-1 with TRBJ2-1, with TRBD2 identical over 14 bases. This receptor was identified in a man older than 75 in good health. The CDR3 loop is CSAGTSGSSYNEQFF. For the CDR3, the DNA is TGCAGTGCTGGGACTAGCGGGAGTTCCTACAATGAGCAGTTCTTC.